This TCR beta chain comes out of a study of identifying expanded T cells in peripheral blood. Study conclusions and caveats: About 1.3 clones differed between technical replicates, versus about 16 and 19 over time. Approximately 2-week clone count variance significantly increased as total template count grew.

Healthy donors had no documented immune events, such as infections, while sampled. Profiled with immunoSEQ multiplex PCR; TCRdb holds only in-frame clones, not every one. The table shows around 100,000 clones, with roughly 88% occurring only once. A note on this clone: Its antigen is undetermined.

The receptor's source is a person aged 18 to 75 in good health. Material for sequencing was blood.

CDR3 nucleotides: TGTGCCAGCAGTTTCGACAACTACAATGAGCAGTTCTTC. It specifies CASSFDNYNEQFF. The rearrangement joins TRBV27 to TRBJ2-1; D is uncertain. The CDR3 covers 13 residues. V lost 3 bases, J lost 3 bases, and 6 bases lay in between. Germline lookup yields CDR1 MNHEY and CDR2 SMNVEV (reference sequence).